This TCR beta chain emerged from a study of cytomegalovirus exposure and HLA in healthy donors. This CDR3 spans 13 amino acids. CDR1 is PRHDT and CDR2 is FYEKMQ in the germline V gene (reference sequence). Trimming took off 2 bases at V and 5 bases at J, with 9 bases between the two ends. PCR employed 60 Vbeta and 13 Jbeta primers. The data were produced by immunoSEQ multiplex PCR, yet TCRdb's version contains in-frame clones alone and is incomplete. The table includes roughly 73,000 clones, about four fifths detected once. This rearrangement joins TRBV13 to TRBJ1-1; D ambiguous. This sequence originates from a man in his forties or fifties in good health and CMV-seronegative. The sample comprised PBMCs. The CDR3 nucleotides are TGTGCCAGCAGCTTATCCTCGAGGACTGAAGCTTTCTTT. Encoded protein: CASSLSSRTEAFF.